This T cell receptor beta chain was recorded in a study of blood T cell repertoires in COVID-19. Looking at the study overall: The analysed material was cDNA or gDNA that came from T cells, B-cell-depleted T cells, or PBMCs.

The method was immunoSEQ multiplex PCR; TCRdb's version includes in-frame clones alone and lacks a portion of them. The sample includes roughly 130,000 clones, around 87% seen only once; the top ten take approximately 3.6%. Germline V CDR1 and CDR2: MNHNS, SASEGT. The V segment lost 2 bases and the J segment 8 bases; nucleotides outside the gene matches: 8. The CDR3 extends over 14 amino acids. This rearrangement joins TRBV6-1 to TRBJ1-2; 7 bases map to TRBD1. Sequencing was done on a sample of peripheral blood. This TCR was sampled from a woman aged 55-69 years with acute or convalescent COVID-19. CDR3 sequence: CASSERGPPDGYTF. CDR3 sequence (DNA): TGTGCCAGCAGTGAAAGGGGGCCCCCTGACGGCTACACCTTC.